This TCR beta chain comes out of a study of T cell responses to AZD1222 COVID-19 vaccine. Study-wide points: None of the repertoires were sampled until the peak T cell response had passed. The study found vaccine-associated CD4 TCRs spanning spike, dominant at 160-218 and 743-854.

Sequenced by immunoSEQ multiplex PCR; TCRdb stores in-frame clones only, minus some. The sample records 95,000 to 150,000 clones, roughly 90% being singletons. The CDR3 loop spans 13 amino acids. The germline CDR1 and CDR2 sequences are SGHRS and YFSETQ. V dropped 1 base and J dropped 3 bases, with 8 bases sitting between them. Details on this clone: As yet, its antigen is unknown.

Material: peripheral blood, obtained on day 0 of AZD1222 vaccination. The source of this sequence is an adult in good health. The V gene is TRBV5-1, the J gene TRBJ2-7; D unresolved. The CDR3 DNA is TGCGCCAGCAGCTTGTTGTTAGGCTACGAGCAGTACTTC. Translated: CASSLLLGYEQYF.